This entry lists 25 T cell receptor beta chains sequenced from one sample in a study of monozygotic twins with cystic fibrosis. The data were produced by immunoSEQ multiplex PCR, yet TCRdb's version contains in-frame clones alone and is incomplete. The table lists some 33,000 clones, 75% to 95% of them singletons. The source material was blood. Every receptor here comes from a boy aged 2 to 9 with cystic fibrosis.

The V gene is TRBV7-6, the J gene TRBJ1-1; D uncertain. The CDR3 runs 15 residues. Germline-derived CDR1 and CDR2 are SGHVS and FNYEAQ. The V gene lost 0 bases and the J gene lost 11 bases, with 19 bases spanning the gap. DNA of the CDR3: TGTGCCAGCAGCTTAGCTCGGGGAGTAAACGTCGGGGCTTTCTTT. It codes for CASSLARGVNVGAFF. Variable domain in full (rest from reference TRBV7-6 and TRBJ1-1): GAGVSQSPRYKVTKRGQDVALRCDPISGHVSLYWYRQALGQGPEFLTYFNYEAQQDKSGLPNDRFSAERPEGSISTLTIQRTEQRDSAMYRCASSLARGVNVGAFFGQGTRLTVV.

The chain couples TRBV18 to TRBJ2-7, with 15 positions matching TRBD2. V lost 4 bases, J lost 7 bases, and 11 bases stayed unmatched. The CDR3 runs to 17 residues. Germline CDR1 and CDR2: KGHSH and LQKENI. The CDR3 nucleotides read TGTGCCAGCTCACGGACTAGCGGGGGGGACCTCACCCGGGAGCAGTACTTC. It yields the protein CASSRTSGGDLTREQYF.

This clone was seen a single time. The V and J genes are TRBV4-2 and TRBJ2-5; D is perhaps TRBD2 (6 bases). The CDR3 runs 15 residues. Germline V gene lookup returns CDR1 LGHNA and CDR2 YNFKEQ. V was pared by 1 base and J by 10 bases, with 19 bases between. The CDR3 here is CASSQALGDFRDQYF. The CDR3 nucleotides are TGTGCCAGCAGCCAAGCATTGGGGGACTTTAGGGACCAGTACTTC.

V gene TRBV7-8 combines with J gene TRBJ1-4; D gene unclear. This CDR3 comprises 15 residues. The germline V gene has CDR1 SGHVS and CDR2 FQNEAQ. V lost 1 base and J lost 4, with 10 bases in between. CDR3 in DNA: TGTGCCAGCAGCTTAGAGCGCACGTATAATGAAAAACTGTTTTTT. Encoded protein: CASSLERTYNEKLFF.

This chain uses TRBV7-3 with TRBJ2-5; the match to TRBD1 covers 9 bases. The germline V gene encodes CDR1 SGHTA and CDR2 FQGTGA. The CDR3 extends over 13 amino acids. J lost 4 bases, V lost 8 bases, and 5 bases had no gene match. This CDR3 is CASPHRGRETQYF. The CDR3 coding sequence is TGTGCCAGCCCGCACAGGGGGCGAGAGACCCAGTACTTC.

This clone was found once. The chain recombines TRBV9 with TRBJ2-1; weak D call: TRBD2 (6 bases). The CDR3 is 15 residues long. V was shortened by 0 bases and J by 7 bases, with 14 bases between the two germline ends. Germline V gene sequence: CDR1 SGDLS, CDR2 YYNGEE. The CDR3 DNA follows: TGTGCCAGCAGCGTAGCTACTTGGGGAGGTAATGAGCAGTTCTTC. Its protein product is CASSVATWGGNEQFF.

The chain recombines TRBV6-6 with TRBJ1-5; the D gene is possibly TRBD1 (5 bases). Germline V gives CDR1 MNHNY, CDR2 SVGAGI (reference sequence). Deletions cut 8 bases from V and 6 bases from J, with 14 bases between. The CDR3 length is 13 residues. The DNA of the CDR3 is TGTGCCAGCGGCCGGGACGTGGGTCAGCCCCAGCATTTT. This gives the protein CASGRDVGQPQHF.

The V call is TRBV5-6, the J call TRBJ2-7; 8 nucleotides align to TRBD1. This CDR3 has 18 amino acids. Trimming at V came to 4 bases and at J to 4 bases, leaving 19 bases not matched to a gene. The germline V gene has CDR1 SGHDT and CDR2 YYEEEE. CDR3 coding DNA: TGTGCCAGCAGCCGCGGGGCGGGCGGCAGGGGGCGCCCATACGAGCAGTACTTC. Translation: CASSRGAGGRGRPYEQYF. Looking up the rest from reference TRBV5-6 and TRBJ2-7 gives the full variable domain: DAGVTQSPTHLIKTRGQQVTLRCSPKSGHDTVSWYQQALGQGPQFIFQYYEEEERQRGNFPDRFSGHQFPNYSSELNVNALLLGDSALYLCASSRGAGGRGRPYEQYFGPGTRLTVT.

This clone appeared a single time. V usage is TRBV7-9 and J usage is TRBJ2-6; D is unresolved. Looked up from germline, CDR1 is SEHNR and CDR2 is FQNEAQ (reference sequence). The germline V and J ends were trimmed by 6 bases and 0 bases, with 9 bases remaining between them. The CDR3 spans 15 residues. In DNA, the CDR3 is TGTGCCAGCAGAGAGCCCCTCTCTGGGGCCAACGTCCTGACTTTC. This sequence encodes CASREPLSGANVLTF. Filled out from reference TRBV7-9 and TRBJ2-6, the complete variable domain reads DTGVSQNPRHKITKRGQNVTFRCDPISEHNRLYWYRQTLGQGPEFLTYFQNEAQLEKSRLLSDRFSAERPKGSFSTLEIQRTEQGDSAMYLCASREPLSGANVLTFGAGSRLTVL.

The gene calls are TRBV6-5 and TRBJ2-7; the match to TRBD1 covers 8 bases. Germline assignment: CDR1 MNHEY and CDR2 SVGAGI. This CDR3 contains 14 residues. The V and J ends lost 8 bases and 4 bases, in that order; junction bases with no gene match: 10. The CDR3 loop reads CASVNRQGSYEQYF. Written as DNA, the CDR3 is TGTGCCAGCGTGAACAGACAGGGGTCTTACGAGCAGTACTTC.

V gene TRBV6-1 combines with J gene TRBJ1-6, with D tentatively TRBD1 (6 bases). Between the trimmed V and J ends, which lost 5 bases and 6 bases, there was a span of 11 bases. CDR1 is MNHNS and CDR2 is SASEGT in the germline V gene. The CDR3 sequence is 14 residues long. CDR3 DNA: TGTGCCAGCAGTCAGGACAGTATTAATTCACCCCTCCACTTT. Its translation: CASSQDSINSPLHF.

The chain has TRBV2 and TRBJ1-2; D gene unclear. Germline V gene lookup returns CDR1 SNHLY and CDR2 FYNNEI. The CDR3 spans 14 residues. V was pared by 7 bases and J by 4 bases, with 16 bases between. As DNA, the CDR3 is TGTGCCAGCAACCCGACGGCCCTTACCTATGGCTACACCTTC. This translates into CASNPTALTYGYTF.

The J gene is TRBJ1-2, the V gene TRBV5-6, with a possible D match to TRBD1 (6 bases). CDR3 length equals 12 residues. Germline assignment: CDR1 SGHDT and CDR2 YYEEEE. The ends were cut back, 3 bases at V and 10 bases at J, with 13 bases in the middle. CDR3 residues: CASSWDTGIYTF. The CDR3 bases are TGTGCCAGCAGCTGGGACACAGGGATCTACACCTTC.

The chain links TRBV5-6 to TRBJ1-1; a possible D gene is TRBD1 (5 bases). With 4 bases removed from V and 2 bases from J, the gap between germline ends came to 15 bases. This CDR3 has 15 amino acids. CDR1 and CDR2 (germline): SGHDT, YYEEEE. The CDR3 spells CASSGLFGGNTEAFF. The DNA for the CDR3 is TGTGCCAGCAGCGGCCTATTCGGGGGAAACACTGAAGCTTTCTTT.

The chain couples TRBV9 to TRBJ1-3; D gene ambiguous. The CDR3 covers 16 residues. Germline assignment: CDR1 SGDLS and CDR2 YYNGEE. V lost 4 bases and J lost 2, with 16 bases in between. The CDR3 coding sequence is TGTGCCAGCAGCTCCTCGATGAGTGAGGCTGGAAACACCATATATTTT. Protein sequence: CASSSSMSEAGNTIYF.

This chain joins TRBV7-2 and TRBJ1-4, with 7 bases aligning to TRBD1. Trimming cost V 4 bases and J 8 bases; bases outside gene matches: 7. Germline loops: CDR1 SGHTA, CDR2 FQGNSA. The CDR3 has 14 residues. CDR3 protein: CASSSTGQREKLFF. The CDR3 DNA reads as TGTGCCAGCAGCTCGACAGGGCAGAGGGAAAAACTGTTTTTT.

The V and J genes are TRBV13 and TRBJ1-3; 8 bases align to TRBD1. The CDR3 spans 15 residues. The germline CDR1 and CDR2 sequences are PRHDT and FYEKMQ (reference sequence). Trimming cost V 4 bases and J 3 bases; bases outside gene matches: 5. The CDR3 region has the DNA TGTGCCAGCAGCTCTACAGGGGGGATTGGAAACACCATATATTTT. Translation gives CASSSTGGIGNTIYF.

The chain carries TRBV6-1 and TRBJ2-7; D is possibly TRBD2 (7 bases). CDR1 MNHNS and CDR2 SASEGT come from the germline V gene. This CDR3 is built from 16 residues. The ends were cut back, 1 base at V and 2 bases at J, with 15 bases in the middle. The CDR3 loop reads CASSEVLAGAAYEQYF. CDR3 DNA: TGTGCCAGCAGTGAAGTCCTGGCGGGGGCAGCCTACGAGCAGTACTTC.

The genes are TRBV19 and TRBJ1-2, with a possible D match to TRBD1 (5 bases). The CDR3 has 13 residues. The germline V and J ends were trimmed by 2 bases and 6 bases, with 10 bases remaining between them. Germline CDR1 reads LNHDA; CDR2 reads SQIVND (reference sequence). CDR3 loop: CASSISRDDGYTF. The CDR3 DNA reads as TGTGCCAGTAGTATAAGCAGGGACGATGGCTACACCTTC.

This clone has only one observation. The chain is built from TRBV6-6 and TRBJ2-3; D gene unclear. Trimming cost V 0 bases and J 4 bases, with 11 bases left between them. The CDR3 sequence is 15 residues long. Germline V gives CDR1 MNHNY, CDR2 SVGAGI (reference sequence). The DNA of the CDR3 is TGTGCCAGCAGTTACTCCCGGACCCAGGCAGATACGCAGTATTTT. Amino acids: CASSYSRTQADTQYF.

The V and J genes are TRBV5-1 and TRBJ2-7; D uncertain. Trimming shortened V by 0 bases and J by 5 bases, and 18 bases separated the two germline ends. CDR3 length equals 16 residues. The germline V gene has CDR1 SGHRS and CDR2 YFSETQ. This CDR3 is CASSLVFPDHRHEQYF. The CDR3 coding sequence is TGCGCCAGCAGCTTGGTGTTCCCGGACCACCGCCACGAGCAGTACTTC. The entire variable domain, with the rest obtained from reference TRBV5-1 and TRBJ2-7, is as follows: KAGVTQTPRYLIKTRGQQVTLSCSPISGHRSVSWYQQTPGQGLQFLFEYFSETQRNKGNFPGRFSGRQFSNSRSEMNVSTLELGDSALYLCASSLVFPDHRHEQYFGPGTRLTVT.

The rearrangement links TRBV13 to TRBJ1-1; D not certain. CDR1 PRHDT and CDR2 FYEKMQ come from the germline V gene (reference sequence). Between the trimmed V and J ends, which lost 5 bases and 4 bases, there was a span of 8 bases. The CDR3 length is 12 residues. The CDR3 protein is CASSPTGTEAFF. As DNA, the CDR3 is TGTGCCAGCAGCCCCACGGGCACTGAAGCTTTCTTT.

The CDR3 nucleotides read TGTGCCAGCAGCCCCAGACTAGAGTTCGACGAGCAGTACTTC. This sequence encodes CASSPRLEFDEQYF. V and J are TRBV7-2 and TRBJ2-7, with D perhaps matching TRBD2 (6 bases). Trimming removed 5 bases from V and 5 bases from J, with 16 bases in between. This CDR3 is built from 14 residues. Germline CDR1 reads SGHTA; CDR2 reads FQGNSA.

This rearrangement joins TRBV6-5 to TRBJ2-7; 7 bases match TRBD1. The junction had 7 bases not matched to a gene; V was cut back by 2 bases and J by 0 bases. CDR1 is MNHEY and CDR2 is SVGAGI in the germline V gene. CDR3 length: 16 residues. The CDR3 DNA reads as TGTGCCAGCAGTTACGGGACAGCTAGGAGCTCCTACGAGCAGTACTTC. Protein sequence: CASSYGTARSSYEQYF.

The chain links TRBV28 to TRBJ2-7; D is uncertain. Deletions cut 5 bases from V and 5 bases from J, with 16 bases between. The CDR3 contains 14 residues. The V gene's germline CDR1 is MDHEN and CDR2 SYDVKM. In nucleotides, the CDR3 is TGTGCCAGCAGTCACGGGCCTCAGTCGGACGAGCAGTACTTC. The encoded protein is CASSHGPQSDEQYF.